Presented here are 3 T cell receptor beta chains from one specimen sequenced in a study of CD8+CD57+ T cells in acquired aplastic anemia. Investigators profiled TCR beta VDJ and CDR3 from genomic DNA template. In TCRdb, the reads were re-called with MiXCR into one record per CDR3 protein. The top ten hold 22% of the sample, which has under 40,000 distinct CDR3 sequences, more than 75% seen once. The specimen was sorted CD4+, CD8+, or CD8+CD57+ T cells (not recorded which) from PBMCs. These receptors were taken from a human donor in good health, serving as a control.

V usage is TRBV29-1 and J usage is TRBJ2-7; D possibly corresponds to TRBD1 (6 bases). Germline assignment: CDR1 SQVTM and CDR2 ANQGSEA. This CDR3 is built from 15 residues. V dropped 1 base and J dropped 2 bases, with 15 bases sitting between them. CDR3 DNA sequence: TGCAGCGTTGAAGGGGGGCCTTGGGGACCCTACGAGCAGTACTTC. Translated, it gives CSVEGGPWGPYEQYF.

The chain uses TRBV19 and TRBJ1-2; no firm D call. CDR1 and CDR2 (germline): LNHDA, SQIVND (reference sequence). Deletions cut 4 bases from V and 4 bases from J, with 10 bases between. This CDR3 has 13 amino acids. The CDR3 DNA is TGTGCCAGTAGTACCGGACGGAGCTATGGCTACACCTTC. It encodes CASSTGRSYGYTF.

The chain uses TRBV15 and TRBJ1-6, with 8 bases fitting TRBD1. This CDR3 comprises 14 residues. The V gene end was trimmed by 5 bases and the J gene end by 10 bases; junction bases not matched to a gene: 7. CDR1 and CDR2 (germline): LNHNV, YYDKDF (reference sequence). In DNA form, the CDR3 reads TGTGCCACCAGCGGACGGACAGGGCTCTCACCCCTCCACTTT. Translated, it gives CATSGRTGLSPLHF.